By sample share, the clone carrying this T cell receptor (beta chain) is medium-sized. The sample is drawn from a study of PD-L1 blockade in urothelial cancer. Study background: It was at 3 weeks (second dose) and 6 weeks after treatment start that blood was analyzed.

Between 1 and 8 samples per patient were obtained, pretreatment and on-treatment. The length of the CDR3 is 13 residues. The germline V gene encodes CDR1 LNHDA and CDR2 SQIVND (reference sequence). V lost 3 bases and J 8 bases, leaving 13 bases between the germline ends. The assay was immunoSEQ multiplex PCR, and TCRdb's table has in-frame clones only and misses some. The table records roughly 40,000 clones, 81% of them present only once. The chain uses TRBV19 and TRBJ1-1; D might be TRBD1 (5 bases). This sequence originates from a man in his 70s with urothelial cancer. The sample here was PBMCs, taken around atezolizumab (anti-PD-L1) treatment. The CDR3 region is CASSMGAGLEAFF. For the CDR3, the DNA is TGTGCCAGTAGTATGGGTGCGGGACTCGAAGCTTTCTTT.